This TCR beta chain emerged from a study of T-cell reconstitution after alpha-beta-depleted transplantation in children. As it was prepared, the TCRbeta library received unique molecular identifiers. TCRdb redid the calling of the PCR reads with MiXCR, one entry per CDR3 protein. The sample holds 150,000 to 200,000 distinct CDR3 sequences, less than 8% seen once. This clonotype showed up many times. With 2 bases removed from V and 2 bases from J, the gap between germline ends came to 26 bases. Germline loops: CDR1 MNHEY, CDR2 SVGEGT. This CDR3 has 20 amino acids. The sample was PBMCs from the stem cell graft donor, taken from the stem cell graft. This sequence was found in a human donor who donated a stem cell graft to a child with Wiskott-Aldrich syndrome. The genes are TRBV6-2 or TRBV6-3 and TRBJ2-3, with D possibly TRBD2 on 6 matching bases. CDR3 sequence (DNA): TGTGCCAGCAGTTACGCCGGCCTTAGCGGATTTTATCTCGACACAGATACGCAGTATTTT. Encoded protein: CASSYAGLSGFYLDTDTQYF.